These T cell receptor beta chains were read from a single sample in a study of T-cell reconstitution after alpha-beta-depleted transplantation in children. In TCRdb, the PCR reads were re-called with MiXCR into one record per CDR3 protein. The sample lists about 590,000 distinct CDR3 sequences; around 13% were seen once. Sequenced here: PBMCs, mostly from graft donor cells, sampled 360 days after TCRalphabeta/CD19-depleted stem cell transplant. The source of these receptors is a male patient aged 5 to 17 who had a stem cell transplant for acute myeloid leukemia, so the T cells may come from the graft donor. The CDR3 runs from the conserved cysteine through the conserved F or W. Fields, in order: J gene, D gene, V gene, clone size, CDR3 protein, CDR3 DNA. D genes are given only for firm matches. Only part of the rows carry a size: once, few, many, or a class if the clone is expanded.

TRBJ2-1 NA TRBV5-1 few CASSPRTVMSNEQFF TGCGCCAGCAGCCCACGGACGGTCATGAGCAATGAGCAGTTCTTC
TRBJ2-2 NA TRBV30 NA CAWRTPRGVTGELFF TGTGCCTGGAGGACGCCACGGGGAGTAACCGGGGAGCTGTTTTTT
TRBJ1-4 TRBD1 TRBV29-1 NA CSATTGLEKLFF TGCAGCGCCACGACAGGGCTTGAAAAACTGTTTTTT
TRBJ2-3 TRBD2 TRBV25-1 NA CASSGTSGRGTDTQYF TGTGCCAGCTCCGGGACTAGCGGGAGGGGAACAGATACGCAGTATTTT
TRBJ2-5 TRBD1 TRBV7-3 many CASSRTGGQQETQYF TGTGCCAGCAGCCGAACAGGGGGCCAACAAGAGACCCAGTACTTC
TRBJ2-3 TRBD2 TRBV29-1 few CSVRGLAGRTDTQYF TGCAGCGTTAGGGGACTAGCGGGAAGAACAGATACGCAGTATTTT
TRBJ2-1 NA TRBV5-1 many CASSLATTRSYNEQFF TGCGCCAGCAGCTTGGCGACTACTCGCTCCTACAATGAGCAGTTCTTC
TRBJ2-1 TRBD1 TRBV24-1 NA CATSEGYRGVLFYNEQFF TGTGCCACCAGTGAGGGTTACAGGGGGGTTCTATTCTACAATGAGCAGTTCTTC
TRBJ2-3 NA TRBV29-1 many CSVARASTDTQYF TGCAGCGTTGCCAGGGCCAGCACAGATACGCAGTATTTT
TRBJ2-7 TRBD1 TRBV20-1 few CSARDRVLEQYF TGCAGTGCCAGGGACAGGGTTCTCGAGCAGTACTTC
TRBJ2-4 NA TRBV7-6 NA CASSPLDLRRNIQYF TGTGCCAGCAGTCCACTGGACCTTAGGCGGAACATTCAGTACTTC
TRBJ1-6 NA TRBV18 NA CASSHETSSYNSPLHF TGTGCCAGCTCACATGAGACAAGCTCCTATAATTCACCCCTCCACTTT
TRBJ2-7 TRBD2 TRBV12-3/TRBV12-4 many CASRRGGAYEQYF TGTGCCAGCAGGCGCGGGGGGGCCTACGAGCAGTACTTC
TRBJ2-3 TRBD1 TRBV20-1 many CSASVFRGQTDTQYF TGCAGTGCTAGCGTTTTCAGGGGGCAAACAGATACGCAGTATTTT
TRBJ2-1 TRBD2 TRBV20-1 few CSATRLAAFLEQFF TGCAGTGCTACGCGACTAGCGGCTTTCTTGGAGCAGTTCTTC
TRBJ2-1 NA TRBV20-1 many CSALGGQFF TGCAGTGCTTTGGGAGGGCAGTTCTTC
TRBJ2-3 NA TRBV19 few CASSIRTGTDTQYF TGTGCCAGTAGTATCCGGACAGGCACAGATACGCAGTATTTT
TRBJ1-6 TRBD1 TRBV6-1 many CASSKTGRDSPLHF TGTGCCAGCAGTAAGACAGGGAGAGACTCACCCCTCCACTTT
TRBJ2-7 NA TRBV7-2 few CASSWTEIYEQYF TGTGCCAGCAGCTGGACAGAAATTTACGAGCAGTACTTC
TRBJ2-5 NA TRBV11-3 NA CASSLGIMGYQETQYF TGTGCCAGCAGCTTAGGAATAATGGGGTACCAAGAGACCCAGTACTTC
TRBJ2-3 NA TRBV20-1 many CSARRDSALSTDTQYF TGCAGTGCTAGGCGGGATTCGGCCCTCTCCACAGATACGCAGTATTTT
TRBJ2-1 TRBD2 TRBV6-4 NA CASSDQGLAPYNEQFF TGTGCCAGCAGTGACCAGGGACTAGCTCCCTACAATGAGCAGTTCTTC
TRBJ2-3 TRBD1 TRBV10-3 many CAISLDRGTDTQYF TGTGCCATCAGCCTAGACAGGGGCACAGATACGCAGTATTTT
TRBJ2-1 TRBD1 TRBV2 many CASSNLGTGGGNEQFF TGTGCCAGCAGTAATTTAGGGACAGGGGGTGGAAATGAGCAGTTCTTC
TRBJ2-7 NA TRBV6-1 many CASSPPGLIRGYEQYF TGTGCCAGCAGCCCCCCGGGACTGATAAGGGGATACGAGCAGTACTTC
TRBJ2-7 NA TRBV29-1 few CSVALGSYEQYF TGCAGCGTTGCCCTAGGCTCCTACGAGCAGTACTTC
TRBJ2-5 TRBD2 TRBV11-2 few CASSLGGGIAGGPYETQYF TGTGCCAGCAGCTTAGGGGGGGGTATAGCGGGAGGGCCGTACGAGACCCAGTACTTC
TRBJ2-1 NA TRBV3-1 NA CAFCLWGSGGTNEQFF TGTGCCTTCTGTTTATGGGGTAGCGGAGGAACCAATGAGCAGTTCTTC
TRBJ2-1 TRBD1 TRBV12-3/TRBV12-4 few CASSLATGENNEQFF TGTGCCAGCAGTTTAGCGACAGGGGAAAACAATGAGCAGTTCTTC
TRBJ2-5 TRBD2 TRBV7-3 NA CASSLRGTSHHIQETQYF TGTGCCAGCAGCTTAAGGGGGACTAGCCACCATATTCAAGAGACCCAGTACTTC
TRBJ2-1 TRBD2 TRBV4-2 NA CASSPGLAGGPLYEQFF TGTGCCAGCAGCCCAGGACTAGCGGGAGGGCCCTTGTATGAGCAGTTCTTC
TRBJ1-1 NA TRBV27 few CASSSRAQGVTEAFF TGTGCCAGCAGCTCCCGGGCACAGGGAGTTACTGAAGCTTTCTTT
TRBJ2-1 TRBD2 TRBV10-2 NA CASRVPTPGTSGSRDEQFF TGCGCCAGCAGGGTTCCTACTCCGGGGACTAGCGGGAGTAGGGATGAGCAGTTCTTC
TRBJ2-5 NA TRBV20-1 NA CSATSDSRQETQYF TGCAGTGCTACTTCGGACAGCAGACAAGAGACCCAGTACTTC
TRBJ1-1 TRBD1 TRBV18 NA CASSPLTGGGNTEAFF TGTGCCAGCTCACCCCTGACAGGGGGCGGCAACACTGAAGCTTTCTTT
TRBJ2-7 NA TRBV29-1 many CSVEDGQHSYEQYF TGCAGCGTTGAAGATGGTCAACACTCCTACGAGCAGTACTTC
TRBJ1-2 NA TRBV28 few CASSPRGKVGGYTF TGTGCCAGCAGTCCCAGAGGGAAGGTGGGCGGCTACACCTTC
TRBJ2-3 TRBD2 TRBV5-5 NA CASSLTGTSGATDTQYF TGTGCCAGCAGCTTGACCGGGACTAGCGGAGCCACAGATACGCAGTATTTT
TRBJ2-5 TRBD2 TRBV12-3/TRBV12-4 few CASSYLAGPVQETQYF TGTGCCAGCAGTTACTTAGCGGGGCCAGTACAAGAGACCCAGTACTTC
TRBJ1-2 NA TRBV29-1 NA CSVDPQGNNGYTF TGCAGCGTTGACCCTCAGGGAAACAATGGCTACACCTTC
TRBJ1-4 NA TRBV4-3 many CASSQGISGTTNEKLFF TGCGCCAGCAGCCAGGGAATTTCAGGGACAACTAATGAAAAACTGTTTTTT